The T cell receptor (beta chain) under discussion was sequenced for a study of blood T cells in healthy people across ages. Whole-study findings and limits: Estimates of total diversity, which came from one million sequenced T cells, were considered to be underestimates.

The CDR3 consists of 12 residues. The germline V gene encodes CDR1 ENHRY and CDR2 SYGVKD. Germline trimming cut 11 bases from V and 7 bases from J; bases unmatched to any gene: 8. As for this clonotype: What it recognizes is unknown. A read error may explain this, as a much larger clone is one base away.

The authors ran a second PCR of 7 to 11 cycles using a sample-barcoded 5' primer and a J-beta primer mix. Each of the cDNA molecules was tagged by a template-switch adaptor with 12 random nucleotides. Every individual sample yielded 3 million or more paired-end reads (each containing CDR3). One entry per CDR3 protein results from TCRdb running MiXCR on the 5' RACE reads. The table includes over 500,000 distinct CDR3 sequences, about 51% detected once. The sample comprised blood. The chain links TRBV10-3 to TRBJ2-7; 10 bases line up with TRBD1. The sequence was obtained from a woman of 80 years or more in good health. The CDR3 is CAAGTGDNEQYF. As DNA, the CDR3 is TGTGCCGCCGGGACAGGGGACAATGAGCAGTACTTC.